This T cell receptor (beta chain) appears in the sequencing data of a study of cytomegalovirus exposure and HLA in healthy donors. Overall study context: Earlier results showed some 120 million unique TCR beta sequences derived from approximately 180 million T cells. There were about 85 million unique TCRs (from HLA-typed donors) in an early data release. General study findings and limits: Analyzed later, association rates of TCRs varied across HLA loci, with DRB1 most and HLA-C fewest. The likely origin of a cluster of highly shared sequence variants was a sequencing artifact.

In this sample, this clone turned up once. Its antigen is still unknown. PCR employed 60 Vbeta and 13 Jbeta primers. Method: immunoSEQ multiplex PCR; TCRdb's copy keeps in-frame clones and lacks some. The profile shows about 160,000 clones, about 85% of them singletons. The CDR3 has 17 residues. Trimming at V came to 2 bases and at J to 0 bases, leaving 10 bases not matched to a gene. Germline values: CDR1 SGHTA, CDR2 FQGNSA. Sequenced: PBMCs. This chain uses TRBV7-2 with TRBJ2-7, with 7 bases that match TRBD2. The receptor was derived from a man between 18 and 35 years old in good health and CMV-seropositive. As DNA, the CDR3 is TGTGCCAGCAGCTTAAGAGCGGGATCCTTAACCTCCTACGAGCAGTACTTC. Its translation: CASSLRAGSLTSYEQYF. The variable domain in full, completed from reference TRBV7-2 and TRBJ2-7, reads GAGVSQSPSNKVTEKGKDVELRCDPISGHTALYWYRQSLGQGLEFLIYFQGNSAPDKSGLPSDRFSAERTGGSVSTLTIQRTQQEDSAVYLCASSLRAGSLTSYEQYFGPGTRLTVT.